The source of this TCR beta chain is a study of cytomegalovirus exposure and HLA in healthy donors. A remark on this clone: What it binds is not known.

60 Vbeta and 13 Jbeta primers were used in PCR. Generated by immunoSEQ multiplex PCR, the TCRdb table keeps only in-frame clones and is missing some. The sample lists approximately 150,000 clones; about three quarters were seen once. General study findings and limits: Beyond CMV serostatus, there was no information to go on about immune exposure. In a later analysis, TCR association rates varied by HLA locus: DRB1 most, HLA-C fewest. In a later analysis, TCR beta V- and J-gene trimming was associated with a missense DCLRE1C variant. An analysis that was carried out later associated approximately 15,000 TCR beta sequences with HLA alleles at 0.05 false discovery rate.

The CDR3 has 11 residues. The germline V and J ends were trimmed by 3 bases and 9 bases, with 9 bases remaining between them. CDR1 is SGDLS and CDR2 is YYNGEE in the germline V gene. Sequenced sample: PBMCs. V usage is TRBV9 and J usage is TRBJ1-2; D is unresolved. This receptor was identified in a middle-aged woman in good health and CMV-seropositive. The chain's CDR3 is CASSGRDSYTF. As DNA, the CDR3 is TGTGCCAGCAGCGGGAGGGATAGCTACACCTTC.